This TCR beta chain emerged from a study of shared T cell receptors in the human thymus. The length of the CDR3 is 15 residues. The germline gives CDR1 SGHVS, CDR2 FQNEAQ. V shed 3 bases and J 5 bases; nucleotides not matched to a gene: 10. The assay was immunoSEQ multiplex PCR, and TCRdb's table has in-frame clones only and misses some. The sample consists of more than 550,000 clones, about 87% of them appearing once. These same records also appear under a second study, on human thymus T cells. That paper states: Resections removed during corrective heart surgery provided the thymus tissue used. The authors found apparently biased V and J gene usage in thymic and blood repertoires.

The chain uses TRBV7-8 and TRBJ2-7; TRBD1 matches at 7 bases. The receptor was derived from a boy in the first two years of life with a congenital heart defect. The material sequenced was thymocytes. In DNA form, the CDR3 reads TGTGCCAGCAGCTTTAGGGGGCGCGTCACGAACGAGCAGTACTTC. Amino acid sequence: CASSFRGRVTNEQYF.